This T cell receptor beta chain derives from a study of CD8 T cells in Susac syndrome. Study findings and constraints: The study admitted that it had a relatively small number of individuals in its TCR sequencing and HLA analysis.

Remarks on this clonotype: Its antigen is currently unknown.

TEMRA cells were FACS-enriched, and CD8+ and CD4+ T cells were isolated negatively. Random hexamers primed reverse transcription of roughly 0.5 to 1 ug RNA. TCRdb re-derived calls from the immunoSEQ multiplex PCR reads in MiXCR, one entry per CDR3 protein. This sample carries some 130,000 distinct CDR3 sequences, less than 95% of them seen once, and the ten largest clones take around 0.12%. With 1 base removed from V and 1 base from J, the gap between germline ends came to 11 bases. CDR1 is MGHRA, CDR2 YSYEKL, per germline. The length of the CDR3 is 15 residues. This TCR was sampled from a human donor with multiple sclerosis. The chain joins TRBV4-1 to TRBJ2-7; D is unclear. Sequenced sample: CD4+ T cells from PBMCs. The CDR3 protein is CASSQGPNLSYEQYF. In DNA, the CDR3 is TGCGCCAGCAGCCAAGGGCCAAACCTTTCCTACGAGCAGTACTTC.